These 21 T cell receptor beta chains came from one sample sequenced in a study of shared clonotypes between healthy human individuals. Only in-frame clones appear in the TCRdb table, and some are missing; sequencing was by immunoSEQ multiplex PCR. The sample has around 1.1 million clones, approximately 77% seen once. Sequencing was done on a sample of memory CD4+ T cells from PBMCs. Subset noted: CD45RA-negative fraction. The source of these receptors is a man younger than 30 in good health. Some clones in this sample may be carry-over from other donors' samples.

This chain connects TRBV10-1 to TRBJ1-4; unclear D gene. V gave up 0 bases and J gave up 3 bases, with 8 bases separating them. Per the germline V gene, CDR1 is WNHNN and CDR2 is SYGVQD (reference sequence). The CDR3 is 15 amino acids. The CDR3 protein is CASSESRSANEKLFF. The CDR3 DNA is TGCGCCAGCAGTGAGTCGCGAAGCGCTAATGAAAAACTGTTTTTT.

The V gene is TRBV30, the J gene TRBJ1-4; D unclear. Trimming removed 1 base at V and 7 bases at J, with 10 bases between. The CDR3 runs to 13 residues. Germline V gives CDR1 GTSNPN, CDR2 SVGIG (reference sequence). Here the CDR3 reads CAWSGQPGEKLFF. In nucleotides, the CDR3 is TGTGCCTGGAGTGGGCAGCCGGGTGAAAAACTGTTTTTT.

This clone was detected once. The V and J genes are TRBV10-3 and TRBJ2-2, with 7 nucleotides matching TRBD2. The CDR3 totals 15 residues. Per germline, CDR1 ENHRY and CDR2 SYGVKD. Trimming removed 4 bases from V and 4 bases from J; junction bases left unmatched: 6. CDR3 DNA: TGTGCCATCAGTGCCCGGGAGGTGAGCACCGGGGAGCTGTTTTTT. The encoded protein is CAISAREVSTGELFF.

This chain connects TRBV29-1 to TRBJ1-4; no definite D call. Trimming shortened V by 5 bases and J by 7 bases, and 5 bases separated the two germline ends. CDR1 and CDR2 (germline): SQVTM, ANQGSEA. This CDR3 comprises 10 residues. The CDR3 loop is CSVWGEKLFF. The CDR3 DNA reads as TGCAGCGTTTGGGGTGAAAAACTGTTTTTT. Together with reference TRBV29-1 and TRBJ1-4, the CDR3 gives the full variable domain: SAVISQKPSRDICQRGTSLTIQCQVDSQVTMMFWYRQQPGQSLTLIATANQGSEATYESGFVIDKFPISRPNLTFSTLTVSNMSPEDSSIYLCSVWGEKLFFGSGTQLSVL.

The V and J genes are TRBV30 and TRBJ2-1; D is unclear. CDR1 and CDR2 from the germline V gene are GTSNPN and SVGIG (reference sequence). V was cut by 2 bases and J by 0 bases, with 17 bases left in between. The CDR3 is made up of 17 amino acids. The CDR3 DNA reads TGTGCCTGGAGTACCACCCTAAGCTGGAGCTCCTACAATGAGCAGTTCTTC. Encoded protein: CAWSTTLSWSSYNEQFF.

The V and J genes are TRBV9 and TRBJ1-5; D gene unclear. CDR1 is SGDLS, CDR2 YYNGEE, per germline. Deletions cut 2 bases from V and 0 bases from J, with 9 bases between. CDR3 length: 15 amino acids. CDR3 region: CASSVRGDSNQPQHF. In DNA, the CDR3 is TGTGCCAGCAGCGTCCGTGGGGATAGCAATCAGCCCCAGCATTTT.

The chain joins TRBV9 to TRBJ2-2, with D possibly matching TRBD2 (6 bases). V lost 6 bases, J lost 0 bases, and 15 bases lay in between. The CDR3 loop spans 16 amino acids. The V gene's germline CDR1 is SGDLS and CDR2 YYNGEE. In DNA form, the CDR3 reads TGTGCCAGCACCCGAGGCGGGAACGCGAACACCGGGGAGCTGTTTTTT. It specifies CASTRGGNANTGELFF.

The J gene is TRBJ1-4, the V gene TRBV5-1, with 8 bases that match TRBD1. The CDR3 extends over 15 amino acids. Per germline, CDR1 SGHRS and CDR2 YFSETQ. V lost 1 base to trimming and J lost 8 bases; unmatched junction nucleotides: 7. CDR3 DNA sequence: TGCGCCAGCAGCTTGCCCCGGACAGGGCAGGAAAAACTGTTTTTT. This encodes CASSLPRTGQEKLFF.

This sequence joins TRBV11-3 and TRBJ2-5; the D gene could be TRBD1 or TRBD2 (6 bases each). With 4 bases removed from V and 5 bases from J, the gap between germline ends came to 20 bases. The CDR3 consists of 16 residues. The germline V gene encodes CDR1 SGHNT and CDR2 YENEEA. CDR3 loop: CASSCVWGREGETQYF. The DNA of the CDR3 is TGTGCCAGCAGCTGTGTGTGGGGGCGGGAAGGTGAGACCCAGTACTTC.

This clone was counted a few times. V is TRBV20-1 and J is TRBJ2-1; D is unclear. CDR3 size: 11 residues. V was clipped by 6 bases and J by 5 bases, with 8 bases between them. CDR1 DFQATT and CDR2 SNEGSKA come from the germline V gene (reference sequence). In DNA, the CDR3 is TGCAGTGCGGAGACAAACAATGAGCAGTTCTTC. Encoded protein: CSAETNNEQFF.

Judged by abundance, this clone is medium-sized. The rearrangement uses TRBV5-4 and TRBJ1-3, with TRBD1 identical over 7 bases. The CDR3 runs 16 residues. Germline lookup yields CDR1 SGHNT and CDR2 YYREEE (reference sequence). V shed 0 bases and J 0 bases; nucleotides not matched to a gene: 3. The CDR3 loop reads CASSLGGGNSGNTIYF. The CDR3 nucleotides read TGTGCCAGCAGCTTGGGAGGGGGCAACTCTGGAAACACCATATATTTT.

CDR3 bases: TGTGCCAGCTGCGAGCAGGCCTACGAGCAGTACTTC. Its translation is CASCEQAYEQYF. The chain combines TRBV6-5 with TRBJ2-7, with D hard to call. The germline V gene encodes CDR1 MNHEY and CDR2 SVGAGI. CDR3 length: 12 amino acids. V was pared by 8 bases and J by 2 bases, with 10 bases between.

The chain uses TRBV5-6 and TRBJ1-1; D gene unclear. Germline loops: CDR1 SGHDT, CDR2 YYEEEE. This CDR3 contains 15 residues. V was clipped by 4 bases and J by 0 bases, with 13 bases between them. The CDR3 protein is CASSRAGSMNTEAFF. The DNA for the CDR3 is TGTGCCAGCAGCCGTGCAGGTTCCATGAACACTGAAGCTTTCTTT.

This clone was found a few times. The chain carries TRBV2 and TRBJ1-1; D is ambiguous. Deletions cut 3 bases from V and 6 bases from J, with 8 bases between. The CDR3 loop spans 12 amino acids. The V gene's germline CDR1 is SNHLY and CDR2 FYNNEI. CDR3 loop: CASSEGFSEAFF. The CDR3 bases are TGTGCCAGCAGTGAGGGGTTTTCTGAAGCTTTCTTT.

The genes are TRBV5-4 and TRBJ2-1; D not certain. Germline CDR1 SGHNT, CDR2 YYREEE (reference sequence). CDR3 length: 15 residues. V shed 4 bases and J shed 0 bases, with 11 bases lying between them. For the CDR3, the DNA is TGTGCCAGCAGCCCCACTCAGAGCTCCTACAATGAGCAGTTCTTC. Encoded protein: CASSPTQSSYNEQFF.

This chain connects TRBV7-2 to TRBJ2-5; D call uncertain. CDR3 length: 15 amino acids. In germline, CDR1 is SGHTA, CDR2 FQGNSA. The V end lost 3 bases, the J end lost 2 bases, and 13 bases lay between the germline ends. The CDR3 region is CASSFDDWKQETQYF. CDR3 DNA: TGTGCCAGCAGCTTTGATGACTGGAAACAAGAGACCCAGTACTTC.

Here the CDR3 reads CASSLVGDGEQYF. CDR3 DNA: TGCGCCAGCAGCTTGGTAGGAGATGGCGAGCAGTACTTC. The chain uses TRBV5-1 and TRBJ2-7; D not resolved. Trimming left V 0 bases short and J 6 bases short, with 10 bases between. The CDR3 runs to 13 residues. Germline V CDR1 and CDR2: SGHRS, YFSETQ.

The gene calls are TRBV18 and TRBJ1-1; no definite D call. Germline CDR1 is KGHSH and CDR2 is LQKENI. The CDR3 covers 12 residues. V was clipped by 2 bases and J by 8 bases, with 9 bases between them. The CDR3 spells CASSPAGEEAFF. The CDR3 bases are TGTGCCAGCTCACCAGCGGGCGAAGAAGCTTTCTTT.

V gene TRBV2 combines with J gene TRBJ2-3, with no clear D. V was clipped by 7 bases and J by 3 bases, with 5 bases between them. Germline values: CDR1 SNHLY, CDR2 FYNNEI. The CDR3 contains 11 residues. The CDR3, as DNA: TGTGCCAGCACCCCAACAGATACGCAGTATTTT. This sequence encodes CASTPTDTQYF.

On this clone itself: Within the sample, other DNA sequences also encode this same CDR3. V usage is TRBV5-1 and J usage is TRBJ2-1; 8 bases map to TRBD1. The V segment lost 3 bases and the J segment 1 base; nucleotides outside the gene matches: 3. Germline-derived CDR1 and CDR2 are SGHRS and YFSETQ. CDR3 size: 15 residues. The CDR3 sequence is CASSSQGASYNEQFF. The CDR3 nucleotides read TGCGCCAGCAGCTCTCAGGGGGCTTCCTACAATGAGCAGTTCTTC. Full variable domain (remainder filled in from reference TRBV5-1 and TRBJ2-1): KAGVTQTPRYLIKTRGQQVTLSCSPISGHRSVSWYQQTPGQGLQFLFEYFSETQRNKGNFPGRFSGRQFSNSRSEMNVSTLELGDSALYLCASSSQGASYNEQFFGPGTRLTVL.

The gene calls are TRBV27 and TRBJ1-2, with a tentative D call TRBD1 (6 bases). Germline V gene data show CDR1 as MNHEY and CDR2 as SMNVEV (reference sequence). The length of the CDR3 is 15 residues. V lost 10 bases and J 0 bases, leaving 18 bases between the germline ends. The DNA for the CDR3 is TGTGCCATCCCCCCGGGGGGCTTAGCTAACTATGGCTACACCTTC. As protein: CAIPPGGLANYGYTF.